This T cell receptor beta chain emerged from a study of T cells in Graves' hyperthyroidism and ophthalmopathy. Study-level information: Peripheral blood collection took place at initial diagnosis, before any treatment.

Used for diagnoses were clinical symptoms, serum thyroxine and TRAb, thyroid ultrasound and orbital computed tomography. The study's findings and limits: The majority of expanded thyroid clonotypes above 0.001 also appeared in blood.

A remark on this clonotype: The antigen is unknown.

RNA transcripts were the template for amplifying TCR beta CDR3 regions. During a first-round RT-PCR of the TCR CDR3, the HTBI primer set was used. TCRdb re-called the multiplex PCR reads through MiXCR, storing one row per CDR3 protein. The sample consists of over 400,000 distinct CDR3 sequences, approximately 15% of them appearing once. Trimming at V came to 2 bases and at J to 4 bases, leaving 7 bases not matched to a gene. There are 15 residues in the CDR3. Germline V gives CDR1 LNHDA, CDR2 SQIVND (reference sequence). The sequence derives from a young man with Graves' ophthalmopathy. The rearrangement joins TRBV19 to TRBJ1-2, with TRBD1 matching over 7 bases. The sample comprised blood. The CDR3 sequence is CASSIRTGPIYGYTF. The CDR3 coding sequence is TGTGCCAGTAGTATAAGGACAGGACCCATCTATGGCTACACCTTC.